This entry lists 15 T cell receptor beta chains sequenced from one sample in a study of T cell changes during pregnancy in multiple sclerosis. Only in-frame clones appear in the TCRdb table, and some are missing; sequencing was by immunoSEQ multiplex PCR. Counted here are 30,000 to 50,000 clones, 92% occurring once; the ten biggest clones make up 0.7% to 1%. Sample: CD4+ T cells from peripheral blood mononuclear cells, taken in the third trimester of pregnancy. The receptors shown here come from a female donor with multiple sclerosis, enrolled in a pregnancy study.

The V and J genes are TRBV19 and TRBJ2-7; tentative D call: TRBD1 (8 bases). There are 12 residues in the CDR3. Germline V gene sequence: CDR1 LNHDA, CDR2 SQIVND (reference sequence). The V and J ends lost 5 bases and 7 bases respectively, with 12 bases between them. The CDR3 region is CASSGQGGEQYF. In DNA, the CDR3 is TGTGCCAGTAGTGGACAGGGAGGGGAGCAGTACTTC.

The chain uses TRBV6-6 and TRBJ2-7; tentatively, D is TRBD1 (5 bases). The CDR3 contains 14 residues. The V gene lost 2 bases and the J gene lost 2 bases, with 10 bases spanning the gap. Germline V lookup: CDR1 MNHNY, CDR2 SVGAGI (reference sequence). DNA for the CDR3: TGTGCCAGCAGTTACCAGGGCGGAGCCTACGAGCAGTACTTC. Amino acid sequence: CASSYQGGAYEQYF.

The chain links TRBV4-1 to TRBJ2-1; 11 bases are shared with TRBD2. Germline-derived CDR1 and CDR2 are MGHRA and YSYEKL. This CDR3 region has 16 residues. V shed 1 base and J 1 base; nucleotides not matched to a gene: 0. CDR3 sequence reads: CASSQGLAGSYNEQFF. The CDR3, as DNA: TGCGCCAGCAGCCAAGGACTAGCGGGATCCTACAATGAGCAGTTCTTC.

The genes are TRBV5-4 and TRBJ1-1, with D hard to call. The V gene lost 1 base and the J gene lost 1 base, with 11 bases spanning the gap. In germline, CDR1 is SGHNT, CDR2 YYREEE (reference sequence). CDR3 size: 15 residues. The CDR3 DNA reads TGTGCCAGCAGCTTGTCACCGGGAAGGAACACTGAAGCTTTCTTT. This sequence encodes CASSLSPGRNTEAFF.

The V and J genes are TRBV5-1 and TRBJ2-1; 10 bases line up with TRBD1. The V segment lost 0 bases and the J segment 4 bases; nucleotides outside the gene matches: 4. The CDR3 is made up of 16 amino acids. From germline, CDR1 is SGHRS and CDR2 YFSETQ. The CDR3 DNA reads as TGCGCCAGCAGCTTGGCCGGGGACAGGGGTTACAATGAGCAGTTCTTC. Translating gives CASSLAGDRGYNEQFF.

The genes are TRBV10-3 and TRBJ2-2, with 15 nucleotides matching TRBD2. This CDR3 has 16 residues. The V and J ends lost 10 bases and 1 base, in that order; junction bases with no gene match: 4. Per the germline V gene, CDR1 is ENHRY and CDR2 is SYGVKD. The CDR3 loop reads CASGLAGGRNTGELFF. For the CDR3, the DNA is TGTGCCAGCGGACTAGCGGGAGGGCGGAACACCGGGGAGCTGTTTTTT.

The table lists this clone with a count of one. V usage is TRBV6-5 and J usage is TRBJ2-5; tentatively, D is TRBD2 (5 bases). Germline V lookup: CDR1 MNHEY, CDR2 SVGAGI. This CDR3 comprises 13 residues. Deletions cut 2 bases from V and 6 bases from J, with 10 bases between. CDR3 protein: CASSYPGVKTQYF. As DNA, the CDR3 is TGTGCCAGCAGTTACCCCGGGGTAAAGACCCAGTACTTC.

The J gene is TRBJ2-3, the V gene TRBV29-1; 9 nucleotides line up with TRBD2. CDR3 length: 15 amino acids. With V trimmed by 5 bases and J by 0 bases, 6 bases remained unmatched. Per the germline V gene, CDR1 is SQVTM and CDR2 is ANQGSEA. DNA of the CDR3: TGCAGCGTTCGCAGACTAGCGGAAAGCACAGATACGCAGTATTTT. Translated: CSVRRLAESTDTQYF.

This sequence joins TRBV5-5 and TRBJ1-5, with 8 bases that match TRBD1. V lost 1 base and J lost 6; bases outside the gene matches: 3. Germline V lookup: CDR1 SGHKS, CDR2 YYEKEE (reference sequence). The CDR3 extends over 14 amino acids. As DNA, the CDR3 is TGTGCCAGCAGCTTGCAGGGGGCGGGTCAGCCCCAGCATTTT. Protein product: CASSLQGAGQPQHF.

The V call is TRBV11-3, the J call TRBJ2-1; a weak D match, TRBD2 (5 bases). V lost 5 bases and J lost 0, with 5 bases in between. The CDR3 totals 13 residues. The germline V gene encodes CDR1 SGHNT and CDR2 YENEEA. The CDR3: CASSGSSYNEQFF. As DNA, the CDR3 is TGTGCCAGCAGCGGGAGCTCCTACAATGAGCAGTTCTTC. Complete variable domain (other parts from reference TRBV11-3 and TRBJ2-1): EAGVVQSPRYKIIEKKQPVAFWCNPISGHNTLYWYLQNLGQGPELLIRYENEEAVDDSQLPKDRFSAERLKGVDSTLKIQPAELGDSAVYLCASSGSSYNEQFFGPGTRLTVL.

The CDR3 reads CSVAGDRGHTGELFF. Written as DNA, the CDR3 is TGCAGCGTTGCTGGGGACAGGGGGCACACCGGGGAGCTGTTTTTT. The chain employs TRBV29-1 and TRBJ2-2; 12 bases align to TRBD1. CDR1 and CDR2 from the germline V gene are SQVTM and ANQGSEA. The CDR3 consists of 15 residues. The trim removed 4 bases at V and 3 bases at J, leaving 3 bases unmatched.

The chain couples TRBV28 to TRBJ1-5; D unresolved. Germline V gene lookup returns CDR1 MDHEN and CDR2 SYDVKM. The CDR3 contains 13 residues. Trimming stripped 3 bases from V and 5 bases from J, with 8 bases between. The CDR3 nucleotides read TGTGCCAGCAGTTTTGTCTCGGATCAGCCCCAGCATTTT. This encodes CASSFVSDQPQHF.

This chain joins TRBV19 and TRBJ2-2; D is perhaps TRBD1 (6 bases). Germline loops: CDR1 LNHDA, CDR2 SQIVND (reference sequence). CDR3 size: 17 residues. V lost 5 bases, J lost 3 bases, and 19 bases lay in between. The chain's CDR3 is CASSLRGGTPDTGELFF. The DNA of the CDR3 is TGTGCCAGTAGTCTAAGAGGGGGTACCCCGGACACCGGGGAGCTGTTTTTT.

CDR3 DNA: TGTGCCAGCAGCCCCAGCGTTGAAGCCTGGGAGACCCAGTACTTC. It codes for CASSPSVEAWETQYF. V is TRBV7-2 and J is TRBJ2-5; D gene unclear. Germline CDR1 reads SGHTA; CDR2 reads FQGNSA. V gave up 5 bases and J gave up 5 bases, with 18 bases separating them. The CDR3 is made up of 15 amino acids.

There are a few counts of this clone. V and J are TRBV7-8 and TRBJ2-1, with TRBD1 matching over 8 bases. This CDR3 region has 16 residues. The germline CDR1 and CDR2 sequences are SGHVS and FQNEAQ. V shed 6 bases, J shed 1 base, and the junction held 8 bases outside the gene matches. CDR3 residues: CASRSLQGESYNEQFF. The CDR3 DNA is TGTGCCAGCAGGTCACTACAGGGGGAGTCCTACAATGAGCAGTTCTTC. Full variable domain (missing parts from reference TRBV7-8 and TRBJ2-1): GAGVSQSPRYKVAKRGQDVALRCDPISGHVSLFWYQQALGQGPEFLTYFQNEAQLDKSGLPSDRFFAERPEGSVSTLKIQRTQQEDSAVYLCASRSLQGESYNEQFFGPGTRLTVL.